The present entry profiles one TCR beta chain with its context. Its antigen is not identified. Primers included in the PCR were 60 Vbeta and 13 Jbeta primers. The repertoire was sequenced with immunoSEQ multiplex PCR; TCRdb's copy has only in-frame clones and lacks some. The data hold about 140,000 clones, with about 75% observed a single time. The length of the CDR3 is 15 residues. J was trimmed by 2 bases and V by 4 bases; bases with no gene match: 7. CDR1 is KGHSY, CDR2 FQNENV, per germline. This specimen comes from a study of cytomegalovirus exposure and HLA in healthy donors. Across the whole study: A previous analysis identified fewer than 130 million unique TCR beta sequences derived from roughly 180 million T cells. Regarding the study as a whole: Some segments of the V type, notably TRBV6-2 and TRBV6-3, were excluded as indistinguishable. CMV serostatus was the only immune exposure information that was available. Some TCR beta chains (around 160 of them) were listed as cytomegalovirus-associated.

This sequence was found in a young man in good health and CMV-seropositive. The chain carries TRBV16 and TRBJ2-5; 7 nucleotides match TRBD1. The specimen was PBMCs. CDR3 bases: TGTGCCAGCAGCCCCGTAGGGGGCCGACAAGAGACCCAGTACTTC. As protein: CASSPVGGRQETQYF.